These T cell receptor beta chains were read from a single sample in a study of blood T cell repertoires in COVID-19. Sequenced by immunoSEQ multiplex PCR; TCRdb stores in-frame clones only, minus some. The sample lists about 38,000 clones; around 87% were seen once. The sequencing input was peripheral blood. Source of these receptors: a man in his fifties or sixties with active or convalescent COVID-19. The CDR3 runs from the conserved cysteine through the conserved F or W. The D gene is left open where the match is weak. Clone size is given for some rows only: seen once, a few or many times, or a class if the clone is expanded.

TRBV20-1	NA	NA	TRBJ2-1	CSASPGGLVTHNEQFF	TGCAGTGCTAGTCCGGGCGGGCTAGTTACTCACAATGAGCAGTTCTTC
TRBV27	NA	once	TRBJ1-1	CASSSYVGGVAFF	TGTGCCAGCAGTTCATACGTGGGGGGAGTAGCTTTCTTT
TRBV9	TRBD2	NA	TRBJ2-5	CASSGTSGLQETQYF	TGTGCCAGCAGCGGGACTAGCGGCCTACAAGAGACCCAGTACTTC
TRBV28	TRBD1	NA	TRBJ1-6	CASRPPRDRGNSPLHF	TGTGCCAGCAGACCGCCCCGGGACAGGGGGAATTCACCCCTCCACTTT
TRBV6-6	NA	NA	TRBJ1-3	CASSYSRGGNTIYF	TGTGCCAGCAGTTACTCGAGGGGAGGTAACACCATATATTTT
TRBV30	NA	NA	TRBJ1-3	CAWSVLRYSGNTIYF	TGTGCCTGGAGTGTACTTCGATACTCTGGAAACACCATATATTTT
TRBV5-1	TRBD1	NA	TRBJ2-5	CASSFLRGEGTGEETQYF	TGCGCCAGCAGCTTTCTCCGCGGAGAGGGGACAGGGGAAGAGACCCAGTACTTC
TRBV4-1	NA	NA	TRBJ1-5	CASSHGGGNQPQHF	TGCGCCAGCAGCCACGGGGGAGGGAATCAGCCCCAGCATTTT
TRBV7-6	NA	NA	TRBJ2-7	CASSLPFAEQYF	TGTGCCAGCAGCCTACCCTTCGCCGAGCAGTACTTC
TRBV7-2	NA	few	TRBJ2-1	CASSFFGVSEQFF	TGTGCCAGCAGCTTTTTCGGGGTCAGTGAGCAGTTCTTC
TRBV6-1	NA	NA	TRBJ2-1	CASRRKTYNEQFF	TGTGCCAGCAGGAGAAAGACCTACAATGAGCAGTTCTTC
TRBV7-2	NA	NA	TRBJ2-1	CASSFPGTTPNEQFF	TGTGCCAGCAGCTTCCCGGGAACCACCCCGAATGAGCAGTTCTTC
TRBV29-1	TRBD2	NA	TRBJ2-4	CSVWGGSDIQYF	TGCAGCGTCTGGGGGGGATCAGACATTCAGTACTTC
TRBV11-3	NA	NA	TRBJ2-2	CASSLGVPGGRTNTGELFF	TGTGCCAGCAGCTTAGGGGTCCCAGGGGGGCGGACGAACACCGGGGAGCTGTTTTTT
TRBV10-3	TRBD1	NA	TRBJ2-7	CAISEVTAPGGYEQYF	TGTGCCATCAGTGAGGTGACCGCCCCAGGGGGCTACGAGCAGTACTTC
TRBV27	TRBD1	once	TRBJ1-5	CASSLLSGTGRGNQPQHF	TGTGCCAGCAGTTTACTGTCGGGGACAGGGAGAGGCAATCAGCCCCAGCATTTT
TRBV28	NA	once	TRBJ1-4	CASSLGRGRRGEKLFF	TGTGCCAGCAGTTTAGGTAGGGGCCGGCGGGGTGAAAAACTGTTTTTT
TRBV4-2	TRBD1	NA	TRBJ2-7	CASSQPGQNSYEQYF	TGTGCCAGCAGCCAACCGGGACAGAACTCCTACGAGCAGTACTTC
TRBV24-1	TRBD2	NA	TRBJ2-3	CATSEVFGSSGRDTQYF	TGTGCCACCAGTGAAGTATTCGGTTCTAGCGGGAGAGATACGCAGTATTTT
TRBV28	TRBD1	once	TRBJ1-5	CASSSGTGGLQPQHF	TGTGCCAGCAGCTCCGGGACAGGGGGCCTTCAGCCCCAGCATTTT
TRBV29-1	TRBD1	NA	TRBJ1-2	CSVTGGGYGYTF	TGCAGCGTTACAGGGGGGGGCTATGGCTACACCTTC
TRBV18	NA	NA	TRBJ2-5	CASSESGETQYF	TGTGCCAGCTCAGAGAGCGGCGAGACCCAGTACTTC
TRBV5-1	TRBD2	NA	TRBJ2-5	CASSRGLAGTNWAETQYF	TGCGCCAGCAGCCGGGGACTAGCGGGAACTAACTGGGCAGAGACCCAGTACTTC
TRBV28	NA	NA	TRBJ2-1	CASSLWIPWTASYNEQFF	TGTGCCAGCAGTTTATGGATCCCGTGGACAGCCTCCTACAATGAGCAGTTCTTC
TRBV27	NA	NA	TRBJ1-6	CASSPQGNNSPLHF	TGTGCCAGCAGCCCACAGGGAAACAATTCACCCCTCCACTTT
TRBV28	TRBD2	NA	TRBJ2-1	CASNGLAGGSYNEQFF	TGTGCCAGCAATGGACTAGCGGGAGGGTCCTACAATGAGCAGTTCTTC
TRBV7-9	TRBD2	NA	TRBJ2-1	CASSRGTLAGVYNEQFF	TGTGCCAGCAGCCGGGGAACACTAGCGGGAGTGTACAATGAGCAGTTCTTC
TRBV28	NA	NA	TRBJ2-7	CASSLRQPGEQYF	TGTGCCAGCAGTTTAAGGCAGCCGGGCGAGCAGTACTTC
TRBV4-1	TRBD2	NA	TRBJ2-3	CASSRILAGISDTQYF	TGCGCCAGCAGCCGCATTCTAGCGGGAATCTCAGATACGCAGTATTTT
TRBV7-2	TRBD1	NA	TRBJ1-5	CASSLVATGGRQPQHF	TGTGCCAGCAGCTTAGTCGCGACAGGGGGCAGACAGCCCCAGCATTTT
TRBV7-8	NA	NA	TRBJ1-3	CASSHGGGPRGNTIYF	TGTGCCAGCAGCCATGGCGGGGGCCCCAGAGGGAACACCATATATTTT
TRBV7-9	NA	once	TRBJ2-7	CASSLGGQDYEQYF	TGTGCCAGCAGCTTAGGGGGGCAGGACTACGAGCAGTACTTC
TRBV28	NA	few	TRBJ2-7	CASRSISGYPSYEQYF	TGTGCCAGCAGAAGTATCAGCGGCTATCCTTCCTACGAGCAGTACTTC
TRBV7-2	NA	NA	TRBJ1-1	CASSSNIWPGWDTEAFF	TGTGCCAGCAGCTCCAACATATGGCCAGGTTGGGACACTGAAGCTTTCTTT
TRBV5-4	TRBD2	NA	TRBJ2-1	CASSLRTSGTYNEQFF	TGTGCCAGCAGCTTACGGACTAGCGGGACATACAATGAGCAGTTCTTC
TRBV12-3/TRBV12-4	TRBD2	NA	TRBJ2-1	CASSSTLAGEQFF	TGTGCCAGCAGCTCTACCTTAGCGGGAGAGCAGTTCTTC
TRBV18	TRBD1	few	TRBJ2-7	CASSLMGTGAYEQYF	TGTGCCAGCTCCCTAATGGGGACAGGGGCTTACGAGCAGTACTTC
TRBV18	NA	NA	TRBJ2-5	CASSPGSGGGETQYF	TGTGCCAGCTCACCCGGATCGGGAGGGGGCGAGACCCAGTACTTC